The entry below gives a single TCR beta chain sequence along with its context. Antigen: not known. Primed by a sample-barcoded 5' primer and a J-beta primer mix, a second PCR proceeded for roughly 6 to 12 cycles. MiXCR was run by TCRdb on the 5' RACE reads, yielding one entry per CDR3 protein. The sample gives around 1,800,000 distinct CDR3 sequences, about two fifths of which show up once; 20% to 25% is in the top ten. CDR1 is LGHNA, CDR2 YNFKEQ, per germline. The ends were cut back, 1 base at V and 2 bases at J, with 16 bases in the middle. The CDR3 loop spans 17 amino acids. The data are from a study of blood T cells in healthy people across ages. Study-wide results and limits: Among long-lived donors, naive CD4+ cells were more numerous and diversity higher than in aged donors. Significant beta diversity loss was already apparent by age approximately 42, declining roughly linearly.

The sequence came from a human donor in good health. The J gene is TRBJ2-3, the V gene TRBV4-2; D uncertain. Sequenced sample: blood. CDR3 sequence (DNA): TGTGCCAGCAGCCAAGGTCCGGCAGCTAGAGCCACAGATACGCAGTATTTT. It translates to CASSQGPAARATDTQYF.